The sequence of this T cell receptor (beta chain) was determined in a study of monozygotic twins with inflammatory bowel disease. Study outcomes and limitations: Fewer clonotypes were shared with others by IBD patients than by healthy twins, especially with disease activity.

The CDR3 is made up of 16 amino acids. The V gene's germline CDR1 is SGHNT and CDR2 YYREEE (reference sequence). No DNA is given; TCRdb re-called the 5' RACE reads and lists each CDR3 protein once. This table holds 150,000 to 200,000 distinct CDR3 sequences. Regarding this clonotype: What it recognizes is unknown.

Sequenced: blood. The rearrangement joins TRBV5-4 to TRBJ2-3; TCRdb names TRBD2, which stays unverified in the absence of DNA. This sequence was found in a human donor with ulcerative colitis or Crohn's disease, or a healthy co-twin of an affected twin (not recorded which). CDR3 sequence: CTSSRTSGGSTDTQYF.